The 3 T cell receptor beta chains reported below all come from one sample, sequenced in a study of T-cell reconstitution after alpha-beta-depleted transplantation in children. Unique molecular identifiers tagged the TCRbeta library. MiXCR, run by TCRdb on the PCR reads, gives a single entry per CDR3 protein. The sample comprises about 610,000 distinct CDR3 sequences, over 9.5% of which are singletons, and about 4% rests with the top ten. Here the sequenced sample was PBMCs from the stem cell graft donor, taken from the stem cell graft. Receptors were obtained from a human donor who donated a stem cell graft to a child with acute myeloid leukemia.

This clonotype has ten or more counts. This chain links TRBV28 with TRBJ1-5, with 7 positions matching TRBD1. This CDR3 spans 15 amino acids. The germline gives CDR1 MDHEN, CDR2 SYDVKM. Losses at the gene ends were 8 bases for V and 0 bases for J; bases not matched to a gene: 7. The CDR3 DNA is TGTGCCAGCTTAATGAACAGGGGTAGCAATCAGCCCCAGCATTTT. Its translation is CASLMNRGSNQPQHF.

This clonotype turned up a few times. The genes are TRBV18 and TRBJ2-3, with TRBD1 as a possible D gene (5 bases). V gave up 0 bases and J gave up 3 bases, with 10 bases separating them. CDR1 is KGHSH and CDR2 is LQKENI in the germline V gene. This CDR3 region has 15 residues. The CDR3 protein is CASSPPGPRTDTQYF. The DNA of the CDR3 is TGTGCCAGCTCACCACCGGGGCCGAGAACAGATACGCAGTATTTT. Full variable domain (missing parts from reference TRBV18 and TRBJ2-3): NAGVMQNPRHLVRRRGQEARLRCSPMKGHSHVYWYRQLPEEGLKFMVYLQKENIIDESGMPKERFSAEFPKEGPSILRIQQVVRGDSAAYFCASSPPGPRTDTQYFGPGTRLTVL.

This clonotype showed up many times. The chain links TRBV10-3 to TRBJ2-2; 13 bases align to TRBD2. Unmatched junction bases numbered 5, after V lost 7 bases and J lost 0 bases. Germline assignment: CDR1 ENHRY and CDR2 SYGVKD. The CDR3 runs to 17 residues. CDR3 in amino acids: CAITSGLAGPNTGELFF. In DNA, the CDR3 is TGTGCCATCACCTCGGGACTAGCGGGACCGAACACCGGGGAGCTGTTTTTT.